The T cell receptor (beta chain) described here comes from a study of cytomegalovirus exposure and HLA in healthy donors. This cohort consisted of healthy bone marrow donors. V trimming: 4 bases; J trimming: 4 bases; junction bases outside the gene matches: 5. CDR1 is SGHRS and CDR2 is YFSETQ in the germline V gene. The CDR3 runs to 14 residues. PCR primers comprised 60 Vbeta and 13 Jbeta primers. Libraries were prepared by immunoSEQ multiplex PCR; TCRdb keeps only in-frame clonotypes and omits some of them. The sample consists of 150,000 to 200,000 clones, approximately 72% of them appearing once. Turning to this clone: Its antigen remains unidentified.

Regarding the study as a whole: An analysis that was carried out later associated 16,951 TCR beta sequences with HLA alleles at 0.05 false discovery rate. Follow-up analysis seemed to connect common viral pathogens with several of the most significant clusters identified. In an earlier analysis, productive rearrangement rates for most beta V segments clustered near 87% or 30%.

The sequenced sample was PBMCs. This chain links TRBV5-1 with TRBJ1-5; 7 bases map to TRBD1. The sequence came from a human donor in good health. Written as DNA, the CDR3 is TGCGCCAGCAGCCCACAGGGGCCAAATCAGCCCCAGCATTTT. Residues: CASSPQGPNQPQHF.